A selection of T cell receptor beta chains follows, all from one sample in a study of T cell responses to AZD1222 COVID-19 vaccine. TCRdb's copy holds only in-frame clones and misses some; the assay was immunoSEQ multiplex PCR. Of 150,000 to 200,000 clones listed, more than 85% are singletons. The source was peripheral blood, collected on day 0 of AZD1222 vaccination. All receptors derive from an adult in good health. Each CDR3 is given with its conserved first and last residue. The order of the fields is D gene, CDR3 length, clone size, V gene, J gene, CDR3 protein, CDR3 DNA. D genes are given only for firm matches. Size tells how often a clone was seen (once, few, many) or the class of an expanded clone, and some rows leave it out.

NA	16	once	TRBV19	TRBJ1-5	CASSVRVTGTNQPQHF	TGTGCCAGTAGTGTCAGGGTTACGGGGACGAATCAGCCCCAGCATTTT
NA	14	NA	TRBV25-1	TRBJ1-2	CASSDPSSPASNTF	TGTGCCAGCAGTGATCCGTCGTCCCCGGCAAGTAACACCTTC
NA	13	once	TRBV7-9	TRBJ2-3	CASSPVGGDTQYF	TGTGCCAGCAGCCCCGTCGGAGGGGATACGCAGTATTTT
NA	16	NA	TRBV5-4	TRBJ2-7	CASGSGGGPNGNEQYF	TGTGCCAGCGGTAGTGGGGGGGGGCCAAATGGGAACGAGCAGTACTTC
NA	14	NA	TRBV27	TRBJ1-6	CASSYSSYNSPLHF	TGTGCCAGCAGTTACAGCTCCTATAATTCACCCCTCCACTTT
NA	16	once	TRBV4-1	TRBJ1-6	CASSQEPGPPNSPLHF	TGCGCCAGCAGCCAAGAGCCAGGGCCACCCAATTCACCCCTCCACTTT
NA	12	NA	TRBV5-1	TRBJ2-5	CASSSSQETQYF	TGCGCCAGCAGCTCCTCCCAAGAGACCCAGTACTTC
TRBD1	16	NA	TRBV27	TRBJ1-2	CASSYGTAGSLYGYTF	TGTGCCAGCAGTTACGGGACAGCCGGAAGCCTCTATGGCTACACCTTC
NA	17	NA	TRBV2	TRBJ2-5	CASSEYQIPGVQETQYF	TGTGCCAGCAGCGAATATCAAATACCAGGGGTCCAAGAGACCCAGTACTTC
NA	13	once	TRBV19	TRBJ1-1	CASSTGLGTEAFF	TGTGCCAGTAGTACAGGGCTGGGCACTGAAGCTTTCTTT
TRBD1	15	NA	TRBV19	TRBJ1-5	CASSEGQGIFQPQHF	TGTGCCAGTTCTGAAGGACAGGGAATATTTCAGCCCCAGCATTTT
NA	13	once	TRBV10-3	TRBJ1-2	CAISVQFSDGYTF	TGTGCCATCAGTGTCCAATTCTCGGATGGCTACACCTTC
TRBD1	14	NA	TRBV29-1	TRBJ1-5	CSVWTGDWYQPQHF	TGCAGCGTTTGGACAGGGGATTGGTATCAGCCCCAGCATTTT
NA	15	NA	TRBV19	TRBJ1-2	CASSRAGLANYGYTF	TGTGCCAGTAGTCGGGCTGGCCTAGCGAACTATGGCTACACCTTC
TRBD1	16	NA	TRBV11-2	TRBJ2-3	CASSSRGREGTDTQYF	TGTGCCAGCAGCTCTAGGGGGCGTGAGGGCACAGATACGCAGTATTTT
TRBD2	15	NA	TRBV7-2	TRBJ2-7	CASSVTSGSSYEQYF	TGTGCCAGCAGCGTCACTAGCGGCAGCTCCTACGAGCAGTACTTC
NA	14	once	TRBV27	TRBJ1-3	CASSLTGWGNTIYF	TGTGCCAGCAGTTTAACTGGCTGGGGAAACACCATATATTTT
NA	13	NA	TRBV4-1	TRBJ1-2	CASSHPDGDGYTF	TGCGCCAGCAGCCACCCGGACGGAGACGGCTACACCTTC
NA	15	NA	TRBV11-3	TRBJ1-5	CASSFNDDLNQPQHF	TGTGCCAGCAGCTTTAACGACGACCTTAATCAGCCCCAGCATTTT
TRBD1	15	NA	TRBV29-1	TRBJ1-5	CSVSHGQGQGQPQHF	TGCAGCGTAAGTCACGGACAGGGGCAAGGTCAGCCCCAGCATTTT
TRBD2	15	NA	TRBV4-1	TRBJ2-1	CASSLLGLAVYEQFF	TGCGCCAGCAGCCTCCTGGGACTAGCCGTCTATGAGCAGTTCTTC
TRBD1	14	once	TRBV6-5	TRBJ2-7	CASSSGTAAYEQYF	TGTGCCAGCAGTTCCGGGACAGCAGCCTACGAGCAGTACTTC
TRBD2	16	NA	TRBV7-9	TRBJ2-7	CASSPFFSGTSYEQYF	TGTGCCAGCAGCCCATTTTTCAGCGGGACCTCCTACGAGCAGTACTTC
NA	16	NA	TRBV3-1/TRBV3-2	TRBJ1-6	CASSQGVWGTNSPLHF	TGTGCCAGCAGCCAAGGTGTTTGGGGAACTAATTCACCCCTCCACTTT
TRBD1	17	NA	TRBV29-1	TRBJ1-4	CSVGSGYRGATNEKLFF	TGCAGCGTTGGTTCAGGTTACAGGGGCGCAACTAATGAAAAACTGTTTTTT
TRBD2	15	NA	TRBV29-1	TRBJ2-1	CSVVGSGRAWNEQFF	TGCAGCGTTGTGGGAAGCGGGAGGGCTTGGAATGAGCAGTTCTTC
NA	15	NA	TRBV5-6	TRBJ1-2	CASSFDVGGVYGYTF	TGTGCCAGCAGCTTCGATGTCGGGGGGGTTTATGGCTACACCTTC
TRBD1	15	NA	TRBV5-5	TRBJ1-2	CASEADRGSSEGYTF	TGTGCCAGCGAAGCGGACAGGGGCTCAAGTGAGGGCTACACCTTC
TRBD1	15	NA	TRBV27	TRBJ1-2	CASRSGTGVNYGYTF	TGTGCCAGCAGGTCCGGGACAGGGGTTAACTATGGCTACACCTTC
NA	15	once	TRBV11-2	TRBJ2-1	CASSQIRGAQNEQFF	TGTGCCAGCAGCCAAATTCGGGGGGCCCAGAATGAGCAGTTCTTC
NA	14	NA	TRBV5-1	TRBJ2-5	CASSLDRGEGTQYF	TGCGCCAGCAGCTTGGATCGGGGCGAGGGGACCCAGTACTTC
NA	13	once	TRBV15	TRBJ1-2	CATSHRDFYGYTF	TGTGCCACCAGCCACCGGGACTTCTATGGCTACACCTTC
NA	13	few	TRBV3-1/TRBV3-2	TRBJ2-5	CASSQGVEETQYF	TGTGCCAGCAGCCAAGGAGTGGAAGAGACCCAGTACTTC
NA	14	NA	TRBV5-1	TRBJ1-1	CASSLLAANTEAFF	TGCGCCAGCAGCTTGTTGGCAGCGAACACTGAAGCTTTCTTT
TRBD1	13	once	TRBV28	TRBJ2-7	CASSLSSRDSPYF	TGTGCCAGCAGTTTAAGTTCTAGGGACAGCCCATACTTC
NA	11	NA	TRBV7-9	TRBJ1-2	CASVRREGYTF	TGTGCCAGCGTCAGGAGAGAGGGCTACACCTTC
TRBD1	15	NA	TRBV5-1	TRBJ1-5	CASSAVTGSNQPQHF	TGCGCCAGCAGCGCGGTGACAGGGAGCAATCAGCCCCAGCATTTT
TRBD1	18	NA	TRBV5-1	TRBJ1-2	CASSLSIVGTGSNYGYTF	TGCGCCAGCAGCTTATCGATTGTCGGGACAGGGTCTAACTATGGCTACACCTTC
NA	17	NA	TRBV3-1/TRBV3-2	TRBJ2-7	CASSPLLLGGGPYEQYF	TGTGCCAGCAGCCCTCTACTGCTTGGGGGGGGCCCCTACGAGCAGTACTTC
TRBD1	15	NA	TRBV5-8	TRBJ2-7	CASSPGGSTDYEQYF	TGTGCCAGCAGCCCAGGGGGCTCCACCGATTACGAGCAGTACTTC
NA	13	NA	TRBV27	TRBJ1-4	CASSLGTGEKLFF	TGTGCCAGCAGTCTGGGGACGGGCGAAAAACTGTTTTTT
NA	13	NA	TRBV28	TRBJ1-5	CASGQAGIQPQHF	TGTGCCAGCGGGCAAGCAGGGATTCAGCCCCAGCATTTT
NA	17	NA	TRBV5-1	TRBJ1-6	CASSLELGQKGSSPLHF	TGCGCCAGCAGCTTGGAACTAGGGCAGAAAGGTAGTTCACCCCTCCACTTT
NA	14	NA	TRBV25-1	TRBJ1-2	CASSENGSRSRYTF	TGTGCCAGCAGTGAAAACGGATCGAGATCGCGCTACACCTTC
NA	14	NA	TRBV6-5	TRBJ1-1	CASRDALGNTEAFF	TGTGCCAGCAGGGACGCCCTGGGGAACACTGAAGCTTTCTTT
TRBD1	18	NA	TRBV28	TRBJ1-5	CASSPRPGQGGYNQPQHF	TGTGCCAGCAGTCCCAGACCGGGACAGGGGGGATACAATCAGCCCCAGCATTTT
NA	14	once	TRBV3-1/TRBV3-2	TRBJ2-5	CASSGRLVTETQYF	TGTGCCAGCAGCGGACGGTTAGTTACAGAGACCCAGTACTTC